What follows is one T cell receptor beta chain and its context. The data were obtained in a study of blood T cell repertoires in COVID-19. At the level of the study: Material from acute and convalescent COVID-19 was sourced from the United States, Italy and Spain. PBMCs, B-cell-depleted T cells, or T cells provided the cDNA or gDNA that made up the material.

The CDR3 consists of 13 residues. Germline values: CDR1 MNHEY, CDR2 SMNVEV (reference sequence). Trimming cost V 3 bases and J 7 bases, with 13 bases left between them. Study processing details: Using reference gene primer amplification, nucleated cell counts were estimated. Sequencing used immunoSEQ multiplex PCR; TCRdb keeps in-frame clones, though not all of them. V and J calls and clone size come straight from that table; D and trimming were deduced from the DNA. The table records around 150,000 clones, 75% to 90% of them present only once. The J gene is TRBJ2-7, the V gene TRBV27; the D gene is possibly TRBD2 (6 bases). This TCR was sampled from a human donor in a cohort sampled during active COVID-19. Source material: peripheral blood. CDR3 DNA sequence: TGTGCCAGCAGTTTTGGTCTAGCGTTGGAGCAGTACTTC. Residues: CASSFGLALEQYF.